This T cell receptor (beta chain) appears in the sequencing data of a study of T cells in women clearing cervical HPV infection listed by TCRdb under 2018. Describing the broader study: The cases were some 27 women with histologically confirmed HPV16-related CIN3 or worse, and 2 of these cases were invasive cancers. The 20 to 25 controls were women who cleared a single incident HPV16 infection within 12 months without developing precancer or cancer. Blood from cases was collected at the visit where the lesion was first found, while blood from controls was collected once the infection could no longer be detected. For cases, the median interval between lesion detection and blood sampling was around 150 days, with an interquartile range of roughly 90 to 200 days. Because only a few women had HLA typing data, the possibility that HLA type acted as a confounder could not be ruled out. This exploratory proof-of-principle case-control study, nested within the Guanacaste HPV Natural History Study in Costa Rica, compared TCR repertoires among women with different cervical HPV16 outcomes. Cases were matched to controls by age within five years and by the year the sample was collected. A median age of approximately 30 years was observed in cases versus roughly 40 in controls, and no significant differences in baseline characteristics were found. The parent cohort enrolled 10,000 to 11,000 women aged 18 or older in Guanacaste, Costa Rica, in about 1993 to 1994 and followed the women for six to eight years. Five blinded duplicates per group were added as quality controls, giving 60 or so samples: some 50 participants and approximately ten replicates. The investigation overall reported the following: Cases had lower TRBV6-7 relative abundance than controls (approximately 0.11% versus 0.16%; Bonferroni P = 0.0008). Across sequencing depths, CIN3+ cases showed significantly higher TCR repertoire richness than controls, but evenness did not differ between the groups. Whether associations preceded infection or resulted from infection could not be shown with the cross-sectional design, and effector/memory subsets and HPV-specific T cells were not isolated. Because the number of T cells in each sample was unknown, differences in richness could reflect differing T-cell content rather than repertoire biology. Random forest classifiers that combined richness and V gene abundances separated cases from controls with an estimated AUC of around 0.84.

Using the immunoSEQ assay, multiplex PCR amplified TCR beta CDR3 regions from an average of approximately 1.1 ug of genomic DNA per sample. Primer bias was corrected in the assay by using a complete synthetic TCR repertoire to establish an amplification baseline. The amplicons were sequenced on the Illumina platform. On the study's bioinformatics: Sequences were error-corrected by clustering with frequency ratios and a modified nearest-neighbor algorithm and were then analyzed in the immunoSEQ Analyzer with IMGT gene definitions. At each rarefaction depth, TCR richness and evenness were averaged over 20 rarefaction repeats, and samples with fewer sequences than the depth were excluded. V, D and J gene relative abundances were compared between groups with Wilcoxon rank sum tests, applying FDR correction. In the blinded duplicates, the intraclass correlation was nearly 96% for TCR richness and averaged 76.4% across 66 gene segments. TCRdb retrieved this table from immuneACCESS and kept in-frame rearrangements only. Not all clones are present; in checked studies, unresolved V genes account for under half, and no reason is known for the remainder. V, J and clone size derive from that table, while D and trimming were established from the DNA sequence. The sample table records around 31,000 clones. The top ten constitute approximately 2.8% of the sample.

Every participant had a single incident cervical HPV16 infection, and women with prevalent HPV16 infections were excluded. Cervical HPV DNA was detected by MY09/MY11 PCR, and genotyping was performed by dot-blot hybridization. Fifteen mL of heparinized blood were centrifuged, and the buffy coat was aliquoted, frozen at -30°C, then stored at -80°C. QIAGEN kits were used to extract genomic DNA from buffy coat specimens. The CDR3 measures 14 amino acids from cysteine to phenylalanine. Shown are 33 bases from within the CDR3, in frame from base 1. The CDR1 and CDR2 encoded by the germline V gene (reference sequence) are LNHDA and SQIVND. As to this clone: There is no known antigen for this receptor. The sequence runs out 3 residues before the end of the CDR3; the remainder is reconstructed from the germline J gene.

This receptor was taken from a woman between 18 and 69 years old with a cervical HPV16 infection that either progressed to CIN3+ or cleared (not recorded which). The chain uses TRBV19 and TRBJ2-3; there is no confident call for the D gene. Material: blood buffy coat. CDR3 bases read: TGTGCCAGTAGTATTCGACAAGGGTTGGAGACG. Translated, this gives CASSIRQGLET. Given in full, the CDR3 is CASSIRQGLETQYF.